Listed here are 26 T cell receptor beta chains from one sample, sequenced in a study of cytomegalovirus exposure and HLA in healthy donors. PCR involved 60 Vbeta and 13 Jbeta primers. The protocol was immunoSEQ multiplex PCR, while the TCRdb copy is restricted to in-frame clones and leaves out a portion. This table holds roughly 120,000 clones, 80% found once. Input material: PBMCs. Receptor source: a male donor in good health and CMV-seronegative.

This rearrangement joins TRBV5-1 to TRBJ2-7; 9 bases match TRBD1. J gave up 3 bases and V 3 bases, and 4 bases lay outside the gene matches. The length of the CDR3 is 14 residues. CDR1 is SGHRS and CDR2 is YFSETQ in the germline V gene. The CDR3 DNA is TGCGCCAGCAGCTCCGGGACAGGGTACTACGAGCAGTACTTC. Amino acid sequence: CASSSGTGYYEQYF.

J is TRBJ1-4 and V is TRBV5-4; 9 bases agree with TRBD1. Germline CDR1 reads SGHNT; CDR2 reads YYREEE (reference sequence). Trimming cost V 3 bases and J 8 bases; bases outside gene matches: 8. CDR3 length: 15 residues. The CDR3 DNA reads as TGTGCCAGCAGCTCGGGGGACAGGGCGGCCGAAAAACTGTTTTTT. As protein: CASSSGDRAAEKLFF.

In DNA form, the CDR3 reads TGTGCCAGCAGCTTAGTGCGGGGGGCGGGTCAGCCCCAGCATTTT. Amino acids: CASSLVRGAGQPQHF. The V gene is TRBV7-6, the J gene TRBJ1-5; TRBD1 is a possible D gene (6 bases). Trimming left V 1 base short and J 6 bases short, with 13 bases between. Germline loops: CDR1 SGHVS, CDR2 FNYEAQ. CDR3 length equals 15 residues.

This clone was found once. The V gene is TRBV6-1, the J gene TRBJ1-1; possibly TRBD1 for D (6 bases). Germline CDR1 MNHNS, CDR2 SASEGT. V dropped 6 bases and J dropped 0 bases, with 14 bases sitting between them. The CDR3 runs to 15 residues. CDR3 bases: TGTGCCAGCAGGAGCGGACAGACTCTGAACACTGAAGCTTTCTTT. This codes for CASRSGQTLNTEAFF.

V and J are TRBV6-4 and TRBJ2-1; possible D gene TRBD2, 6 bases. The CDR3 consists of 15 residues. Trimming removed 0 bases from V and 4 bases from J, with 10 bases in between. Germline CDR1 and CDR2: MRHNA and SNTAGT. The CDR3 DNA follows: TGTGCCAGCAGTGACTCTAGCGGAACTTACAATGAGCAGTTCTTC. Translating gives CASSDSSGTYNEQFF.

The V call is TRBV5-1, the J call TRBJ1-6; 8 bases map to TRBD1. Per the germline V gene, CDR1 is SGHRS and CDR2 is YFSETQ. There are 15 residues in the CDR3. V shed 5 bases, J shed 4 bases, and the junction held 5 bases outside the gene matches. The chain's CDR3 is CASRPGTGYNSPLHF. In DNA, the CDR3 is TGCGCCAGCAGGCCTGGGACAGGTTATAATTCACCCCTCCACTTT.

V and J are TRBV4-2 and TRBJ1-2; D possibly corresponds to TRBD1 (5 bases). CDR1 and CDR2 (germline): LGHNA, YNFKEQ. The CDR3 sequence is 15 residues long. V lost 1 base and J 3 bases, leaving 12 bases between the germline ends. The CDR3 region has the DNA TGTGCCAGCAGCCAAGCCGGCGGGGGGGACTATGGCTACACCTTC. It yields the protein CASSQAGGGDYGYTF.

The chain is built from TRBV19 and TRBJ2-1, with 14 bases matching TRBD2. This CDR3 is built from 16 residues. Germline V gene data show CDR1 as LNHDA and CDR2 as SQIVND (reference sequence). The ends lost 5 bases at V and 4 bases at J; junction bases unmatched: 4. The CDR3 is CASSGGLAGVYNEQFF. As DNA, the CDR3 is TGTGCCAGTAGTGGGGGACTAGCGGGAGTGTACAATGAGCAGTTCTTC.

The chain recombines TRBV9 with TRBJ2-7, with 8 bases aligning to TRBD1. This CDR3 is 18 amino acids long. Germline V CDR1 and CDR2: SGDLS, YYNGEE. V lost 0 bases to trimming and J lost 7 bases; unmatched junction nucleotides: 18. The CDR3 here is CASSVDPIDRGGSREQYF. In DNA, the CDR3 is TGTGCCAGCAGCGTAGATCCGATAGACAGGGGTGGTTCGAGGGAGCAGTACTTC.

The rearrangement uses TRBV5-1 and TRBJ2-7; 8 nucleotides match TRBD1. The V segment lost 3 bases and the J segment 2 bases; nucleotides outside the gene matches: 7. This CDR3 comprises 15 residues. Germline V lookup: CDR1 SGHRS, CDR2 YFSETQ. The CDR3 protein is CASSSRTGLAYEQYF. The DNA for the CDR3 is TGCGCCAGCAGCTCTCGGACAGGGCTGGCCTACGAGCAGTACTTC.

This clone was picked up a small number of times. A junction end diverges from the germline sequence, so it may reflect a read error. CDR3 nucleotides: TGTGCCAGCAGTGAACCGGGAGCCGGGGCCAACGGCCTGACTTTC. Protein sequence: CASSEPGAGANGLTF. The chain has TRBV6-4 and TRBJ2-6; a weak D match, TRBD2 (6 bases). The CDR3 has 15 residues. Germline V CDR1 and CDR2: MRHNA, SNTAGT.

In nucleotides, the CDR3 is TGTGCCTGGAGTGTGGTATGGGGAGGGCGGAACACTGAAGCTTTCTTT. The encoded protein is CAWSVVWGGRNTEAFF. The chain combines TRBV30 with TRBJ1-1, with unresolved D. Germline CDR1 and CDR2: GTSNPN and SVGIG (reference sequence). Trimming shortened V by 0 bases and J by 1 base, and 15 bases separated the two germline ends. The CDR3 spans 16 residues.

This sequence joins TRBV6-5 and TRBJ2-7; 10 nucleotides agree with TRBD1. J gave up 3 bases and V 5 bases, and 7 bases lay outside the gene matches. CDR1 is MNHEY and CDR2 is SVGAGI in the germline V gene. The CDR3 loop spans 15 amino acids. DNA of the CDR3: TGTGCCAGCAGTGGGACAGGGGACTACTTCTACGAGCAGTACTTC. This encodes CASSGTGDYFYEQYF.

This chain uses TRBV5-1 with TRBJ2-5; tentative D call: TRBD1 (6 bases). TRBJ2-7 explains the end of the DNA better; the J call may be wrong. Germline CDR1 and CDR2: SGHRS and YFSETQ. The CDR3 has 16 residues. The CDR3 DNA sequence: TGCGCCAGCAGCCCCGGGACACCCAGGAGCTCCTACGAGCAGTACTTC. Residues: CASSPGTPRSSYEQYF.

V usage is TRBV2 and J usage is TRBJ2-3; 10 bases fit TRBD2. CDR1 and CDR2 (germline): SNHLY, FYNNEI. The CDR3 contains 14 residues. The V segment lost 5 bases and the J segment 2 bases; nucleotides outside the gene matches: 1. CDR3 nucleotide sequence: TGTGCCAGCAGTAGCGGGGGGGCCACAGATACGCAGTATTTT. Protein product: CASSSGGATDTQYF.

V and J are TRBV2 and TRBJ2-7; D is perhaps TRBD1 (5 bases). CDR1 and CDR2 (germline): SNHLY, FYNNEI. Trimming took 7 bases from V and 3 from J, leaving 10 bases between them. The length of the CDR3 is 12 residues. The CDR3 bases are TGTGCCAGCACAACGGACATCTACGAGCAGTACTTC. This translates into CASTTDIYEQYF.

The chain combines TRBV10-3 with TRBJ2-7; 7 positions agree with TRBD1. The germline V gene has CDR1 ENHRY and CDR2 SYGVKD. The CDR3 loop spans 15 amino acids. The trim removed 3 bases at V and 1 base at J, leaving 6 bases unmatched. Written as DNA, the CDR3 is TGTGCCATCAGTGACGGCTACAGGGGTTCCTACGAGCAGTACTTC. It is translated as CAISDGYRGSYEQYF.

Written as DNA, the CDR3 is TGTGCCAGCAGGAGAACGAACACCGGGGAGCTGTTTTTT. Translating gives CASRRTNTGELFF. This chain connects TRBV7-8 to TRBJ2-2, with no clear D. CDR1 SGHVS and CDR2 FQNEAQ come from the germline V gene. V was cut by 6 bases and J by 0 bases, with 5 bases left in between. The CDR3 sequence is 13 residues long.

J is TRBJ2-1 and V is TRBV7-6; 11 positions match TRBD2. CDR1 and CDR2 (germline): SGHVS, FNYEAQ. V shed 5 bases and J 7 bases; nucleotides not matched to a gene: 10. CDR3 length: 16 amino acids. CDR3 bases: TGTGCCAGCAGCCCCCGGGGCACTAGCGGGGGTAATGAGCAGTTCTTC. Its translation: CASSPRGTSGGNEQFF.

The CDR3 is CASSFRLAGRTDTQYF. DNA for the CDR3: TGTGCCAGCAGCTTCCGACTAGCGGGCCGCACAGATACGCAGTATTTT. The chain carries TRBV7-2 and TRBJ2-3; 10 positions agree with TRBD2. CDR1 and CDR2 (germline): SGHTA, FQGNSA. J was trimmed by 1 base and V by 3 bases; bases with no gene match: 4. This CDR3 is built from 16 residues.

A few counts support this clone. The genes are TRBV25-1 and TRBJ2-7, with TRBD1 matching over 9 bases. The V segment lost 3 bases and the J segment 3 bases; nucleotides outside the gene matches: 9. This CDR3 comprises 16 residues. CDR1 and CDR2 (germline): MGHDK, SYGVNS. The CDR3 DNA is TGTGCCAGCAGTGATTCCGGGACAGGGATCGGCTACGAGCAGTACTTC. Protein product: CASSDSGTGIGYEQYF.

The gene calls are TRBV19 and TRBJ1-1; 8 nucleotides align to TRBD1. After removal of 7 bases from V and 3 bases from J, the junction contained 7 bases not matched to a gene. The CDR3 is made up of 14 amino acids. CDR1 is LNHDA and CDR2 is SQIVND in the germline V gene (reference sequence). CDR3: CASTPHRGDTEAFF. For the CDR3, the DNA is TGTGCCAGTACCCCCCACAGGGGGGACACTGAAGCTTTCTTT.

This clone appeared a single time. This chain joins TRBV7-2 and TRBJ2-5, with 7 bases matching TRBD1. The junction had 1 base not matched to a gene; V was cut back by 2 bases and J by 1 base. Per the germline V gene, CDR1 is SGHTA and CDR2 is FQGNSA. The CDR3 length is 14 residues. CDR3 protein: CASSLWDSQETQYF. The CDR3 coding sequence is TGTGCCAGCAGCTTATGGGACAGCCAAGAGACCCAGTACTTC.

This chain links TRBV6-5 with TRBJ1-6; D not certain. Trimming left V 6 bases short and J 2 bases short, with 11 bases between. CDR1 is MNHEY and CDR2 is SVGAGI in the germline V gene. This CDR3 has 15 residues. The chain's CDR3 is CASSPGQAYNSPLHF. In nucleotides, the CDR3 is TGTGCCAGCAGCCCTGGGCAGGCCTATAATTCACCCCTCCACTTT.

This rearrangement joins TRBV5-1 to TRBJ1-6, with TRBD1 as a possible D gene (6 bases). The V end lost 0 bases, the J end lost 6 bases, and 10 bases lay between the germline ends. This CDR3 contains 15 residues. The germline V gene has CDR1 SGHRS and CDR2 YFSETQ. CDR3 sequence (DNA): TGCGCCAGCAGCTTGGGGACAGCTCTTAATTCACCCCTCCACTTT. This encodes CASSLGTALNSPLHF.

The CDR3 coding sequence is TGTGCCAGCAACTTCAACCTTCAGGGGGCCGGAGGGGAGCTGTTTTTT. It yields the protein CASNFNLQGAGGELFF. J is TRBJ2-2 and V is TRBV7-2; TRBD1 agrees at 8 bases. The germline V gene has CDR1 SGHTA and CDR2 FQGNSA. The ends lost 7 bases at V and 8 bases at J; junction bases unmatched: 15. There are 16 residues in the CDR3.